The subject of this entry is one TCR beta chain. Its antigen is unknown. This sequence may be a read error, since a much larger clone differs from it by one base. This record comes from a study of T cell repertoires in cytomegalovirus infection. Study at large: Matching HLA type, along with CMV infection, was indicated by public TCR beta signatures. Findings and caveats of the study: The response measured ex vivo was dominated by TCR beta clonotypes (HLA-C-restricted and CMV-specific). Cumulative frequency (of public TCR beta family members) identified carriers of CMV plus the relevant HLA.

Via MiXCR, TCRdb re-called the reads, giving one row per CDR3 protein. The data show hundreds of thousands of distinct CDR3 sequences, with roughly a quarter seen just once and approximately 8.2% held by the top ten. Germline values: CDR1 SGHRS, CDR2 YFSETQ. CDR3 length: 13 amino acids. The germline V and J ends were trimmed by 4 bases and 2 bases, with 7 bases remaining between them. Source material: CD8+ T cells from PBMCs. The sequence was collected from a human donor in good health (CMV status not recorded). Some clones in this sample may be carry-over from other donors' samples. V is TRBV5-1 and J is TRBJ2-1; D is ambiguous. CDR3 coding DNA: TGCGCCAGCAGCCCGGCCCCCTACAATGAGCAGTTCTTC. Amino acid sequence: CASSPAPYNEQFF.